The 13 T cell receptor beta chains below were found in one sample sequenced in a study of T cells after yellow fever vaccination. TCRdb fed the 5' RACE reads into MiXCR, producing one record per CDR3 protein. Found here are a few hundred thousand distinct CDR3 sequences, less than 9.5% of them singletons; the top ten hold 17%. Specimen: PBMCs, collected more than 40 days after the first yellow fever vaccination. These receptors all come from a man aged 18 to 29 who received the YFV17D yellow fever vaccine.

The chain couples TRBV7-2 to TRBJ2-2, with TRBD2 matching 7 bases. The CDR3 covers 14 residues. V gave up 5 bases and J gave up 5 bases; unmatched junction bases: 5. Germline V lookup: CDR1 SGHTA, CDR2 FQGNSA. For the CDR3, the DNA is TGTGCCAGCAGCCGCCTGGGAGGGACCGGGGAGCTGTTTTTT. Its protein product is CASSRLGGTGELFF.

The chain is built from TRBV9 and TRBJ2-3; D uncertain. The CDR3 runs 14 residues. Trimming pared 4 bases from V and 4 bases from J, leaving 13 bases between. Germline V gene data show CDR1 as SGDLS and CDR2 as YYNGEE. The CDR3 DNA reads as TGTGCCAGCAGCCCCAGACCGACACCAGATACGCAGTATTTT. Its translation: CASSPRPTPDTQYF.

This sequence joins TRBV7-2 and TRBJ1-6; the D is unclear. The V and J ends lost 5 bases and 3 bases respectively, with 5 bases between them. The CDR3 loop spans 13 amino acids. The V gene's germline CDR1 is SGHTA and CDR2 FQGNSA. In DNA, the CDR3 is TGTGCCAGCAGCACGGACTATAATTCACCCCTCCACTTT. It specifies CASSTDYNSPLHF. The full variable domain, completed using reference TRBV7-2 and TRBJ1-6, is GAGVSQSPSNKVTEKGKDVELRCDPISGHTALYWYRQSLGQGLEFLIYFQGNSAPDKSGLPSDRFSAERTGGSVSTLTIQRTQQEDSAVYLCASSTDYNSPLHFGNGTRLTVT.

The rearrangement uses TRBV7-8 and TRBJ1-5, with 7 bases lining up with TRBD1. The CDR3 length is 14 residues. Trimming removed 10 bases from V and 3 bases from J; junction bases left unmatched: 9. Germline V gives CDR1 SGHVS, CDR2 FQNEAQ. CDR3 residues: CATRRDRLNQPQHF. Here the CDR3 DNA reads TGTGCCACCCGCCGGGACAGACTCAATCAGCCCCAGCATTTT.

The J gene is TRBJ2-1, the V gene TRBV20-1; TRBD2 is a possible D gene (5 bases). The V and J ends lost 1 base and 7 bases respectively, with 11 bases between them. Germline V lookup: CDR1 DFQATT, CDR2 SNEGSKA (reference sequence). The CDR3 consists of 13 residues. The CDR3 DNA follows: TGCAGTGCTAGAGGTTGGACGGGAAATGAGCAGTTCTTC. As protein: CSARGWTGNEQFF.

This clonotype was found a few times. The CDR3 bases are TGTGCCAGCAGTGACCGGACAGGAGGGCCCTACAATGAGCAGTTCTTC. Encoded protein: CASSDRTGGPYNEQFF. This chain links TRBV25-1 with TRBJ2-1; tentative D call: TRBD1 (7 bases). Germline V gene lookup returns CDR1 MGHDK and CDR2 SYGVNS. V shed 3 bases and J shed 2 bases, with 14 bases lying between them. The CDR3 covers 16 residues.

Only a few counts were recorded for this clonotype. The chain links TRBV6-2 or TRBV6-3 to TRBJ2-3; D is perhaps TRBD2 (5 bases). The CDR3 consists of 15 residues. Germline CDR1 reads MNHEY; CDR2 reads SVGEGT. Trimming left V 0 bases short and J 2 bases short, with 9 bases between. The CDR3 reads CASSYSRGITDTQYF. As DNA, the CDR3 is TGTGCCAGCAGTTACTCGAGAGGGATCACAGATACGCAGTATTTT.

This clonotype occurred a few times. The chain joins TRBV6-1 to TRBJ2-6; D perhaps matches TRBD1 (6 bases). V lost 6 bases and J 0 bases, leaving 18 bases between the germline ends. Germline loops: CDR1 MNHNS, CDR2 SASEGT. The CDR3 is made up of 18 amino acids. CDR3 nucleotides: TGTGCCAGCAGCCCCCCCGGGACAAGGGTCTCTGGGGCCAACGTCCTGACTTTC. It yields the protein CASSPPGTRVSGANVLTF.

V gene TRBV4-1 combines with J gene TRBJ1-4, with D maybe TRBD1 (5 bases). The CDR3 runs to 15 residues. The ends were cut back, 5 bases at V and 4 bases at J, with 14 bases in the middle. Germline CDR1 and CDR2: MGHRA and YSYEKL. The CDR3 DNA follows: TGCGCCAGCAGCGTGGGGCTAGTTAATAATGAAAAACTGTTTTTT. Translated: CASSVGLVNNEKLFF.

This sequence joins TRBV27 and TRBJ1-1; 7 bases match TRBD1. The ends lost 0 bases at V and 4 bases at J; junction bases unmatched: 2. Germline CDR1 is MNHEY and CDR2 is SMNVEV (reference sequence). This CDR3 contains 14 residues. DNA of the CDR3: TGTGCCAGCAGTTTATCACAGGGGCTCACTGAAGCTTTCTTT. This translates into CASSLSQGLTEAFF.

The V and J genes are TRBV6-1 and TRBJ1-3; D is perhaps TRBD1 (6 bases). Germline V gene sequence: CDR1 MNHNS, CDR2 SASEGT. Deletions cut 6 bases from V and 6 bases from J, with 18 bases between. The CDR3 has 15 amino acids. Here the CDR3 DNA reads TGTGCCAGCAGCCGGATCGACAGGACTTTAAACACCATATATTTT. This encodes CASSRIDRTLNTIYF.

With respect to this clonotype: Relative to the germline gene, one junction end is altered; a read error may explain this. This CDR3 is CCARAFGGRRIDTQYF. CDR3 DNA sequence: TGCTGTGCTAGAGCATTCGGGGGGAGGAGGATCGATACGCAGTATTTT. The chain employs TRBV20-1 and TRBJ2-3, with 7 bases identical to TRBD2. Per the germline V gene, CDR1 is DFQATT and CDR2 is SNEGSKA (reference sequence). The CDR3 runs to 16 residues.

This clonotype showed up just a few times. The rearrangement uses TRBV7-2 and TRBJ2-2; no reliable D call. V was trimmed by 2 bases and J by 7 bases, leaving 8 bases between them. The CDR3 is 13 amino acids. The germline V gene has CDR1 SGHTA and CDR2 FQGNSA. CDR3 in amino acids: CASSLSWNGELFF. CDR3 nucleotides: TGTGCCAGCAGCTTAAGCTGGAACGGGGAGCTGTTTTTT.